The sequence of this T cell receptor beta chain was determined in a study of regulatory T cells in long-lasting Graves disease. Findings of the study overall: TRBV28, TRBJ1-2 and TRBJ2-5 were segments that persistent disease favored.

Time point defined: persistent/refractory GD, antithyroid drugs over 5 years with positive TRAb. From RNA extracted from PBMCs, the TCR library was made. This clonotype was seen at least ten times. Antigen unknown. Building the TCR beta libraries relied on iRepertoire HTBI primers, and CDR3 regions underwent Arm-PCR. Each CDR3 protein gets one entry after TCRdb re-called the multiplex PCR reads with MiXCR. The sample lists 400,000 to 500,000 distinct CDR3 sequences; 21% were seen once. CDR1 and CDR2 (germline): GTSNPN, SVGIG (reference sequence). The CDR3 runs to 15 residues. The V gene end was trimmed by 0 bases and the J gene end by 2 bases; junction bases not matched to a gene: 5.

The TCR comes from a female donor with Graves disease. This sequence joins TRBV30 and TRBJ2-7; 9 positions match TRBD2. Sequences were derived from peripheral blood mononuclear cells (PBMCs), sampled when the disease was refractory, from a patient treated with antithyroid drugs. The CDR3: CAWSVKGGRAYEQYF. As DNA, the CDR3 is TGTGCCTGGAGTGTAAAGGGCGGGAGGGCCTACGAGCAGTACTTC.